Below, 20 T cell receptor beta chains from the same sample are listed, as sequenced in a study of graft-versus-host responses after intestinal transplantation. Here immunoSEQ multiplex PCR was the method, and the copy in TCRdb shows in-frame clones only, minus some. This sample carries under 95,000 clones, around 89% of them seen once, and the ten largest clones take roughly 0.3%. No antigen is known for these receptors. The input for sequencing was unstimulated CD4+ T cells sorted from spleen or lymph node cells, taken before transplant. The receptors originated from a human donor who was the organ donor for an intestinal transplant.

The rearrangement joins TRBV5-4 to TRBJ2-3; 7 nucleotides line up with TRBD2. V lost 6 bases and J lost 3; bases outside the gene matches: 13. Looked up from germline, CDR1 is SGHNT and CDR2 is YYREEE (reference sequence). The CDR3 is 16 amino acids. The CDR3 region has the DNA TGTGCCAGCATAGATAAGCGGGGAGTTGGGACAGATACGCAGTATTTT. Translation gives CASIDKRGVGTDTQYF.

This chain uses TRBV6-5 with TRBJ1-3; D call uncertain. The CDR3 consists of 15 residues. V was pared by 4 bases and J by 5 bases, with 15 bases between. The germline gives CDR1 MNHEY, CDR2 SVGAGI. DNA for the CDR3: TGTGCCAGCAGTTTAGTCGGGTCTATGAGAAACACCATATATTTT. It yields the protein CASSLVGSMRNTIYF.

The V call is TRBV9, the J call TRBJ2-3, with 8 bases that match TRBD2. V lost 3 bases and J lost 6; bases outside the gene matches: 9. The CDR3 is made up of 15 amino acids. CDR1 and CDR2 from the germline V gene are SGDLS and YYNGEE. The CDR3 region has the DNA TGTGCCAGCAGCGACCCCCCGGGGGGGCGGGATACGCAGTATTTT. It codes for CASSDPPGGRDTQYF.

This chain connects TRBV11-3 to TRBJ2-1; 7 nucleotides agree with TRBD2. From germline, CDR1 is SGHNT and CDR2 YENEEA. There are 15 residues in the CDR3. The J segment lost 1 base and the V segment lost 5 bases, leaving 5 bases of the junction unmatched. CDR3 nucleotides: TGTGCCAGCAGCCCCGCGCGGGGGTCCTACAATGAGCAGTTCTTC. This translates into CASSPARGSYNEQFF.

This sequence joins TRBV9 and TRBJ2-1; no firm D call. Trimming pared 4 bases from V and 6 bases from J, leaving 17 bases between. Germline V gene data show CDR1 as SGDLS and CDR2 as YYNGEE. The CDR3 totals 15 residues. DNA for the CDR3: TGTGCCAGCAGCCCACTTGGTGGGTCGGGCAATGAGCAGTTCTTC. This encodes CASSPLGGSGNEQFF.

In this sample, this clone turned up once. This chain links TRBV2 with TRBJ2-7; D is perhaps TRBD1 (5 bases). The CDR3 is 12 residues long. Germline V gives CDR1 SNHLY, CDR2 FYNNEI. Trimming removed 8 bases at V and 3 bases at J, with 11 bases between. CDR3 DNA sequence: TGTGCCAGCCTCCCAGGGAACTACGAGCAGTACTTC. It codes for CASLPGNYEQYF.

The rearrangement uses TRBV29-1 and TRBJ2-5; weak D call: TRBD1 (5 bases). The CDR3 runs 15 residues. V lost 6 bases and J 4 bases, leaving 21 bases between the germline ends. Germline CDR1 reads SQVTM; CDR2 reads ANQGSEA. CDR3 sequence: CSVTPEGAVGETQYF. In DNA form, the CDR3 reads TGCAGCGTCACTCCCGAAGGGGCGGTTGGAGAGACCCAGTACTTC.

In this sample, this clone turned up once. This chain connects TRBV19 to TRBJ2-7; the D gene is possibly TRBD2 (5 bases). Germline lookup yields CDR1 LNHDA and CDR2 SQIVND (reference sequence). The CDR3 is 13 residues long. V gave up 5 bases and J gave up 3 bases, with 11 bases separating them. The DNA of the CDR3 is TGTGCCAGTAGTTCGGGAACCTACTACGAGCAGTACTTC. Protein sequence: CASSSGTYYEQYF.

This clone was recorded once. The gene calls are TRBV6-6 and TRBJ1-5; 7 nucleotides align to TRBD1. The CDR3 has 15 residues. V lost 6 bases and J lost 2; bases outside the gene matches: 7. Germline CDR1 MNHNY, CDR2 SVGAGI (reference sequence). The CDR3 bases are TGTGCCAGCAGAAACAGGGGTAGCGGCAATCAGCCCCAGCATTTT. This gives the protein CASRNRGSGNQPQHF.

This clone was detected a few times. The chain links TRBV6-5 to TRBJ1-6, with D possibly TRBD1 on 6 matching bases. V gave up 6 bases and J gave up 10 bases, with 13 bases separating them. There are 13 residues in the CDR3. The germline gives CDR1 MNHEY, CDR2 SVGAGI. The CDR3 reads CASRPDRFSPLHF. CDR3 nucleotides: TGTGCCAGCAGGCCCGACAGGTTCTCACCCCTCCACTTT.

The genes are TRBV5-6 and TRBJ2-3; D possibly corresponds to TRBD2 (5 bases). The CDR3 totals 14 residues. The germline V gene encodes CDR1 SGHDT and CDR2 YYEEEE. V lost 3 bases to trimming and J lost 1 base, with 9 bases between them. CDR3 region: CASSSLRGTDTQYF. In DNA form, the CDR3 reads TGTGCCAGCAGCTCACTGAGGGGCACAGATACGCAGTATTTT.

The V and J genes are TRBV4-2 and TRBJ2-3, with 7 nucleotides matching TRBD2. V lost 0 bases to trimming and J lost 1 base; unmatched junction nucleotides: 4. The CDR3 is 16 amino acids. Germline-derived CDR1 and CDR2 are LGHNA and YNFKEQ. In nucleotides, the CDR3 is TGTGCCAGCAGCCAAGATAGACGGGGGGGCACAGATACGCAGTATTTT. Translation: CASSQDRRGGTDTQYF.

The rearrangement links TRBV7-2 to TRBJ2-7, with 14 positions matching TRBD2. Germline V gives CDR1 SGHTA, CDR2 FQGNSA. J gave up 2 bases and V 1 base, and 1 base lay outside the gene matches. The CDR3 runs to 16 residues. The CDR3 DNA sequence: TGTGCCAGCAGCTTAGGACTAGCGGGAGGGCCCTACGAGCAGTACTTC. Its protein product is CASSLGLAGGPYEQYF. The full variable domain, completed using reference TRBV7-2 and TRBJ2-7, is GAGVSQSPSNKVTEKGKDVELRCDPISGHTALYWYRQSLGQGLEFLIYFQGNSAPDKSGLPSDRFSAERTGGSVSTLTIQRTQQEDSAVYLCASSLGLAGGPYEQYFGPGTRLTVT.

This sequence joins TRBV2 and TRBJ1-1; possible D gene TRBD1, 5 bases. V was trimmed by 5 bases and J by 6 bases, leaving 16 bases between them. The germline V gene encodes CDR1 SNHLY and CDR2 FYNNEI. The CDR3 is 14 residues long. The CDR3 spells CASSWGREVAEAFF. In DNA, the CDR3 is TGTGCCAGCAGTTGGGGACGGGAGGTCGCTGAAGCTTTCTTT.

The chain recombines TRBV7-3 with TRBJ1-1; the D gene is possibly TRBD1 (5 bases). This CDR3 is built from 14 residues. The ends were cut back, 8 bases at V and 3 bases at J, with 16 bases in the middle. The V gene's germline CDR1 is SGHTA and CDR2 FQGTGA. The CDR3 spells CASLQGRSDTEAFF. Here the CDR3 DNA reads TGTGCCAGCCTCCAGGGAAGATCGGACACTGAAGCTTTCTTT.

The genes are TRBV18 and TRBJ1-1; D remains ambiguous. With 3 bases removed from V and 5 bases from J, the gap between germline ends came to 22 bases. This CDR3 has 17 amino acids. Germline-derived CDR1 and CDR2 are KGHSH and LQKENI. CDR3 amino acids: CASSPEVLGGRGTEAFF. The CDR3 DNA sequence: TGTGCCAGCTCACCGGAGGTTTTAGGTGGGCGCGGGACTGAAGCTTTCTTT.

The rearrangement uses TRBV30 and TRBJ1-6, with 9 bases fitting TRBD1. The J segment lost 6 bases and the V segment lost 7 bases, leaving 7 bases of the junction unmatched. CDR1 is GTSNPN, CDR2 SVGIG, per germline (reference sequence). The CDR3 is 14 amino acids. CDR3 bases: TGTGCCTCCAACACAGGGGGCCGTAATTCACCCCTCCACTTT. It translates to CASNTGGRNSPLHF.

The J gene is TRBJ2-2, the V gene TRBV4-3; 9 positions agree with TRBD1. V dropped 2 bases and J dropped 5; count of bases not matched to a gene: 9. The germline CDR1 and CDR2 sequences are LGHNA and YSLEER. This CDR3 is built from 17 residues. The CDR3 protein is CASSQTTGTGRTGELFF. The CDR3 coding sequence is TGCGCCAGCAGCCAAACTACCGGGACAGGGCGTACCGGGGAGCTGTTTTTT.

The chain employs TRBV5-6 and TRBJ2-3; TRBD2 matches at 12 bases. Looked up from germline, CDR1 is SGHDT and CDR2 is YYEEEE. The V and J ends lost 3 bases and 4 bases, in that order; junction bases with no gene match: 0. The CDR3 spans 14 residues. The CDR3 region has the DNA TGTGCCAGCAGCTCTAGCGGGGGGGCAGATACGCAGTATTTT. Protein product: CASSSSGGADTQYF.

Comment on this clone: One end of the junction varies from germline; a read error may be responsible. The chain links TRBV5-1 to TRBJ1-6; no reliable D call. The CDR3 covers 15 residues. CDR1 and CDR2 from the germline V gene are SGHRS and YFSETQ. CDR3 sequence: CASNLGTGINSPLHF. CDR3 in DNA: TGCGCCAGCAACTTGGGTACGGGGATAAATTCACCCCTCCACTTT.